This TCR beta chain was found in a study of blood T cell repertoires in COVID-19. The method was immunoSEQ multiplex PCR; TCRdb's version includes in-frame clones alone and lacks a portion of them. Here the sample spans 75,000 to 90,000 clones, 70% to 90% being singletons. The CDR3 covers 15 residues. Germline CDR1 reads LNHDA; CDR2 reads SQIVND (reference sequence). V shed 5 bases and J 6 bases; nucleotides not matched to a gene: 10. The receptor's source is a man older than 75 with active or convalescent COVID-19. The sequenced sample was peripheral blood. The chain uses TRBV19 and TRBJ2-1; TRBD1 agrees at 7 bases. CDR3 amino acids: CASSVTGIIGNEQFF. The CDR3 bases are TGTGCCAGTAGTGTGACAGGGATTATCGGCAATGAGCAGTTCTTC.